The TCR beta chain under discussion was sequenced for a study of blood T cell repertoires in COVID-19 (TCRdb year 2020). Study-wide context: Collaborator samples came from the United States, Italy and Spain and covered acute and convalescent phases of COVID-19. The material from the prospective study consisted of cDNA or gDNA derived from T cells, B-cell-depleted T cells, or PBMCs. The dataset comprised deeply sampled blood TCRbeta repertoires from subjects exposed to, actively infected with, or recovered from COVID-19. A freely available public database, intended as a resource for researchers studying the immune response to SARS-CoV-2, is where the repertoires were released. Samples came from the ongoing ImmuneRACE study (first 160 participants) plus 1,254 subjects from 6 global collaborators. Sample metadata almost always included a de-identified subject ID, COVID-19 status, age in years and sex. HLA class I and class II types, where available, came from metadata supplied by the sample provider rather than from assay-based typing.

One collaborating source in Seattle enrolled patients while the patients were actively infected and followed the patients over time throughout the course of disease. The collaborating institutions used their own protocols to collect whole blood in K2EDTA tubes. Collaborator samples were shipped for TCRbeta analysis as frozen whole blood, isolated PBMCs, or DNA extracted from either sample type. Turning to this clone: Its antigen remains undetermined. Base qualities are not provided; no much larger clone lies one nucleotide away.

CDR1 SNHLY and CDR2 FYNNEI were looked up in the germline V gene. Measured from the cysteine to the phenylalanine, the CDR3 is 16 residues long. Just CDR3 DNA is preserved here, 48 bases in frame from base 1. Unmatched junction bases come to 8, with V trimmed by 4 bases and J by 3 bases. What the work shows at the level of the full study, not this receptor alone: The amount of clinical and demographic metadata varied by source and participant and was provided uncurated.

TCRbeta CDR3 regions were amplified from genomic DNA using the immunoSEQ Assay, a bias-controlled multiplex PCR. In the paper's pipeline: Nucleated cell counts per sample were estimated from amplification of reference gene primers within the assay. Sequence reads were collapsed and filtered to measure the absolute abundance of every unique TCRbeta CDR3 rearrangement. For each sample, productive Simpson clonality was calculated as the square root of Simpson's diversity index over productive rearrangements. TCRdb took over this immuneACCESS table, retaining in-frame rearrangements with V and J assigned. Such tables are incomplete; in checked studies, under half of the missing clones stem from an unresolved V gene, and the remainder is unexplained. D and trimming come from the DNA, and the V and J calls and clone size come from that table. The sample records roughly 230,000 clones, 75% to 85% of which are singletons. Clones ranked in the top ten supply 4.5% to 6% of the sample.

The chain joins TRBV2 to TRBJ2-3; 9 central nucleotides agree with TRBD1. The clonotype was recovered from a man aged 45-65 years with COVID-19, enrolled during active disease. The specimen sequenced was peripheral blood. CDR3 sequence: CASSGGTGKNTDTQYF. The nucleotide sequence is TGTGCCAGCAGTGGTGGGACAGGGAAGAATACAGATACGCAGTATTTT.